This T cell receptor (beta chain) came from a study of T cells in Graves' hyperthyroidism and ophthalmopathy. Study in general: Peripheral blood was acquired at first diagnosis, ahead of any therapy whatsoever.

CDR1 and CDR2 (germline): LNHDA, SQIVND (reference sequence). This CDR3 region has 16 residues. The V and J ends lost 5 bases and 3 bases, in that order; junction bases with no gene match: 7. RNA transcripts were the template for amplifying TCR beta CDR3 regions. In the first-round RT-PCR of the TCR CDR3, the HTBI primer set was used. MiXCR, run by TCRdb on the multiplex PCR reads, gives a single entry per CDR3 protein. The table includes 550,000 to 850,000 distinct CDR3 sequences, about 17% detected once. Sequenced input: blood. This TCR derives from a woman in her forties or fifties with Graves' hyperthyroidism that later progressed to Graves' ophthalmopathy. The V gene is TRBV19, the J gene TRBJ2-5; the match to TRBD2 covers 12 bases. The CDR3 protein is CASSPRTSGTEETQYF. Written as DNA, the CDR3 is TGTGCCAGTAGTCCACGGACTAGCGGGACCGAAGAGACCCAGTACTTC. The full variable domain, rest sourced from reference TRBV19 and TRBJ2-5, is DGGITQSPKYLFRKEGQNVTLSCEQNLNHDAMYWYRQDPGQGLRLIYYSQIVNDFQKGDIAEGYSVSREKKESFPLTVTSAQKNPTAFYLCASSPRTSGTEETQYFGPGTRLLVL.